A selection of T cell receptor beta chains follows, all from one sample in a study of cytomegalovirus exposure and HLA in healthy donors. Sequencing used immunoSEQ multiplex PCR; TCRdb keeps in-frame clones, though not all of them. Of 150,000 or so clones in the sample, 60% to 85% were seen once. Sequencing input: PBMCs. The receptor source for this set is a woman aged 40 to 50 in good health and CMV-seronegative. The CDR3 runs from the conserved cysteine through the conserved F or W. The D gene is left open where the match is weak. Expanded clones are given a class, and other clones once, few, many or no size at all.

d_gene	v_gene	j_gene	abundance	CDR3nt	CDR3aa
TRBD1	TRBV4-1	TRBJ1-1	once	TGCGCCAGCAGCCAAACCGGGACAGGGAACACTGAAGCTTTCTTT	CASSQTGTGNTEAFF
-	TRBV5-1	TRBJ2-2	-	TGCGCCACCCAGGAGGAGAACACCGGGGAGCTGTTTTTT	CATQEENTGELFF
-	TRBV7-8	TRBJ2-2	-	TGTGCCAGCACCCTTTCAGAACCCACCGGGGAGCTGTTTTTT	CASTLSEPTGELFF
-	TRBV11-2	TRBJ1-1	-	TGTGCCAGCAGCTTAGGGGTCGGAGTGAACACTGAAGCTTTCTTT	CASSLGVGVNTEAFF
-	TRBV4-2	TRBJ1-5	-	TGTGCCAGCAGCCAAGAAGGGGTTGCCAATCAGCCCCAGCATTTT	CASSQEGVANQPQHF
-	TRBV6-5	TRBJ2-1	-	TGTGCCAGCAGTTACTTGGACAGCTACAATGAGCAGTTCTTC	CASSYLDSYNEQFF
TRBD2	TRBV5-4	TRBJ2-1	-	TGTGCCAGCAGCCATATACTAGCGGGGGGTTCAAATGAGCAGTTCTTC	CASSHILAGGSNEQFF
TRBD1	TRBV6-6	TRBJ2-1	-	TGTGCCAGCAGTCGACAGGGGGCAGGCTTTAATGAGCAGTTCTTC	CASSRQGAGFNEQFF
-	TRBV6-1	TRBJ1-3	few	TGTGCCAGCAGTGAAGTTCCGTACTCTGGAAACACCATATATTTT	CASSEVPYSGNTIYF
-	TRBV28	TRBJ2-5	-	TGTGCCAGCAGTACCCCGGGACTTCAAGAGACCCAGTACTTC	CASSTPGLQETQYF
-	TRBV5-5	TRBJ2-7	-	TGTGCCAGCAGCTGGAGGGGCGAGACCTACGAGCAGTACTTC	CASSWRGETYEQYF
TRBD2	TRBV7-8	TRBJ2-2	-	TGTGCCAGCAGCTTGGGACTAGCGGGGGGGCCCCTGGCCGGGGAGCTGTTTTTT	CASSLGLAGGPLAGELFF
-	TRBV5-8	TRBJ2-3	-	TGTGCCAGCAGCCGACTTGGGGGCTCGGGAGATACGCAGTATTTT	CASSRLGGSGDTQYF
-	TRBV19	TRBJ1-1	-	TGTGCCAGTAGTGCGGCAGGGGCGTGGACAACCAACACTGAAGCTTTCTTT	CASSAAGAWTTNTEAFF
-	TRBV7-8	TRBJ1-6	-	TGCGCCAGCAGCTTAGGGCACAGGGAAGATTCACCCCTCCACTTT	CASSLGHREDSPLHF
TRBD2	TRBV5-1	TRBJ2-2	-	TGCGCCAGCAGCCTTAGCGGGCAGAACACCGGGGAGCTGTTTTTT	CASSLSGQNTGELFF
-	TRBV5-4	TRBJ1-2	-	TGTGCCAGCACGGCAGGGTACAGGAACTATGGCTACACCTTC	CASTAGYRNYGYTF
-	TRBV18	TRBJ1-5	-	TGTGCCAGCTCGGAACGGGACACAAATAGCAATCAGCCCCAGCATTTT	CASSERDTNSNQPQHF
-	TRBV27	TRBJ1-2	-	TGTGCCAGCAGTTTATCGGGGGGGCGCAGTCGCCTCTATGGCTACACCTTC	CASSLSGGRSRLYGYTF
TRBD2	TRBV7-2	TRBJ2-5	-	TGTGCCAGCAGCTTAGTAGCAGCGGGGGCTTCAGAGACCCAGTACTTC	CASSLVAAGASETQYF
-	TRBV6-4	TRBJ2-2	many	TGTGCCAGCAGTGATCGGGGTGCAGACACCGGGGAGCTGTTTTTT	CASSDRGADTGELFF
TRBD2	TRBV7-8	TRBJ2-2	-	TGTGCCAGCAGCTTTAGCGGGGGGGCCAACACCGGGGAGCTGTTTTTT	CASSFSGGANTGELFF
-	TRBV6-1	TRBJ1-2	-	TGTGCCAGCAGTGAGACCGCGGGCCCCTATGGCTACACCTTC	CASSETAGPYGYTF
-	TRBV7-9	TRBJ1-3	-	TGTGCCAGCAGCTTTGTTCCAGGGGTGAGGGCTGGAAACACCATATATTTT	CASSFVPGVRAGNTIYF
-	TRBV19	TRBJ1-6	-	TGTGCCAGTAGAAACACCCCAACCCTCAATTCACCCCTCCACTTT	CASRNTPTLNSPLHF
TRBD1	TRBV28	TRBJ2-7	-	TGTGCCAGCAGTGACGGACAGGACAGAAACTACGAGCAGTACTTC	CASSDGQDRNYEQYF